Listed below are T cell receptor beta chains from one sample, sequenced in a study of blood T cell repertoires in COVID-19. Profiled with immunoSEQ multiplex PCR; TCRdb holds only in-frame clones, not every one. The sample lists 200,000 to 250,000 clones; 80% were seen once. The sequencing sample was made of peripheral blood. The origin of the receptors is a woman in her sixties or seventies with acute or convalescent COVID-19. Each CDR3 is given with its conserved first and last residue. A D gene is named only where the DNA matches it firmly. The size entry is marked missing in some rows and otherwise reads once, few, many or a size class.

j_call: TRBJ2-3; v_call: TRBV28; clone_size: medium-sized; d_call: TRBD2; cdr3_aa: CASSFSSGSFPDTQYF; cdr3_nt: TGTGCCAGCAGTTTCTCTAGCGGGAGTTTCCCAGATACGCAGTATTTT
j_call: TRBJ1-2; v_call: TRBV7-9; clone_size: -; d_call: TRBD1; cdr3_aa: CASSLGQGARDGYTF; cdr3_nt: TGTGCCAGCAGCTTAGGACAGGGGGCGCGTGATGGCTACACCTTC
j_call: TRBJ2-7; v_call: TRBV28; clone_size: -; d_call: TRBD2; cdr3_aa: CASRKGLAGSYEQYF; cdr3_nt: TGTGCCAGCAGAAAGGGACTAGCGGGAAGCTACGAGCAGTACTTC
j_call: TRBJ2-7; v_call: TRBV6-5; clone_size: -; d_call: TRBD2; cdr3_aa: CASTPMRLAPEQYF; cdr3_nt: TGTGCCAGCACCCCTATGAGACTAGCGCCCGAGCAGTACTTC
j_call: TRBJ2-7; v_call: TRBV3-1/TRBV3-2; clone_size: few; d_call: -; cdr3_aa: CASSQDRGYEQYF; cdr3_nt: TGTGCCAGCAGCCAAGACAGGGGTTACGAGCAGTACTTC
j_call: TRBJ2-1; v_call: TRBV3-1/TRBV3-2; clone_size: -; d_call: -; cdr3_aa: CASSQWAHDYNEQFF; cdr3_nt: TGTGCCAGCAGCCAATGGGCCCACGACTACAATGAGCAGTTCTTC
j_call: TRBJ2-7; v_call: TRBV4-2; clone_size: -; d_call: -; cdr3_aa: CASSQVAETYLPLSSYEQYF; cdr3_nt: TGTGCCAGCAGCCAAGTTGCCGAGACATACCTCCCACTGAGCTCCTACGAGCAGTACTTC
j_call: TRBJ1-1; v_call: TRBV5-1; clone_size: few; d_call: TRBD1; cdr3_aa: CASSLSRGGLNTEAFF; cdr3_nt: TGCGCCAGCAGCTTGTCTAGAGGGGGCTTGAACACTGAAGCTTTCTTT
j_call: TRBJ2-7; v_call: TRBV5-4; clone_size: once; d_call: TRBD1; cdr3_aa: CASSLARDRGYEQYF; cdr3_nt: TGTGCCAGCAGCTTGGCGCGGGACAGGGGGTACGAGCAGTACTTC
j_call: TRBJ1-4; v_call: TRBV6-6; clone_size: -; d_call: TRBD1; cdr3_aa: CASSVGQGVEKLFF; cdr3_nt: TGTGCCAGCAGTGTTGGACAGGGCGTTGAAAAACTGTTTTTT
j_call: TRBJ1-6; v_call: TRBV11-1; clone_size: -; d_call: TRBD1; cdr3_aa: CASSRGTGGRSPLHF; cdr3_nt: TGTGCCAGCAGCCGCGGGACAGGGGGCAGATCACCCCTCCACTTT
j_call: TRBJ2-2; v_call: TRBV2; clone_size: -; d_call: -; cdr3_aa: CASSESRTNTGELFF; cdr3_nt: TGTGCCAGCAGTGAATCCAGGACGAACACCGGGGAGCTGTTTTTT
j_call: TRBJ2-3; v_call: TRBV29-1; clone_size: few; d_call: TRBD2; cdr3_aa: CSVNELAGATDTQYF; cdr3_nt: TGCAGCGTAAACGAGCTAGCGGGAGCCACAGATACGCAGTATTTT
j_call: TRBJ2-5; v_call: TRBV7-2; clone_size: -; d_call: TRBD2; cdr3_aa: CASSQGLAGETQYF; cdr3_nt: TGTGCCAGCAGCCAGGGACTAGCGGGAGAGACCCAGTACTTC
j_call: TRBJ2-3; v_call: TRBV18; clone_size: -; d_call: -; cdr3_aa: CASSEIGSSSTDTQYF; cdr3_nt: TGTGCCAGCTCAGAGATCGGGAGCTCTAGCACAGATACGCAGTATTTT
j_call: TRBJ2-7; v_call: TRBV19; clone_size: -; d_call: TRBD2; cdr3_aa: CASSASSGSLYEQYF; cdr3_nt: TGTGCCAGTAGTGCCTCTAGCGGGAGTCTCTACGAGCAGTACTTC
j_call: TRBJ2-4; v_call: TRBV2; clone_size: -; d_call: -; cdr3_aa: CASSEAPGTKNIQYF; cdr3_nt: TGTGCCAGCAGTGAAGCACCGGGAACCAAAAACATTCAGTACTTC
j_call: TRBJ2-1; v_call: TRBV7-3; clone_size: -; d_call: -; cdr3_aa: CASSLYPGLYNEQFF; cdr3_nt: TGTGCCAGCAGCTTATACCCAGGGTTGTACAATGAGCAGTTCTTC
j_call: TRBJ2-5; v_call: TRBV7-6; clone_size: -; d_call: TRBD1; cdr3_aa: CASSPVWDSEETQYF; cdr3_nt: TGTGCCAGCAGTCCAGTCTGGGACAGTGAAGAGACCCAGTACTTC
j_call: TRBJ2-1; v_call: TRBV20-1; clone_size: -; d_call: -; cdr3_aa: CSARVEDEQFF; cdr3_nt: TGCAGTGCTAGAGTGGAGGATGAGCAGTTCTTC
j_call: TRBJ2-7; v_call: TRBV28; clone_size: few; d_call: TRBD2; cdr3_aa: CASSPSTSGLYEQYF; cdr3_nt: TGTGCCAGCAGTCCCTCGACTAGCGGGCTATACGAGCAGTACTTC
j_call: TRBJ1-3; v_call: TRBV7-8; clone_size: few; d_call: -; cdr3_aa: CASSPPGQFSGNTIYF; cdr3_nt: TGTGCCAGCAGCCCCCCAGGACAGTTCTCTGGAAACACCATATATTTT
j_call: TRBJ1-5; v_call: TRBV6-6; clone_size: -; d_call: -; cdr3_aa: CASSSQNQPQHF; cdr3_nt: TGTGCCAGCAGTTCGCAGAATCAGCCCCAGCATTTT